This is a list of T cell receptor beta chains from one sample in a study of cytomegalovirus exposure and HLA in healthy donors. Sequencing was performed with immunoSEQ multiplex PCR; in TCRdb, only in-frame clones are kept and a portion is missing. The sample contains 99,000 or so clones, around 15% of which appear only once. Sequencing used PBMCs. These receptors were obtained from a female donor in good health and CMV-seronegative. CDR3s include the opening cysteine and the closing phenylalanine or tryptophan. The order of the fields is clone size, V gene, J gene, CDR3 length, D gene, CDR3 DNA, CDR3 protein. A D gene is named only where the DNA matches it firmly. The size field is filled for only some rows; it gives once, few, many or a size class.

>few|TRBV10-2|TRBJ2-7|16|TRBD1
TGCGCCAGCAGTGAGCTCCCCCGGACAGGGACCTACGAGCAGTACTTC
CASSELPRTGTYEQYF
>few|TRBV28|TRBJ1-2|13|-
TGTGCCAGCAGTTTCTCTGGGCTGCACGGCTACACCTTC
CASSFSGLHGYTF
>few|TRBV9|TRBJ2-5|13|TRBD2
TGTGCCAGCAGCTCCGGGGGGGAAGAGACCCAGTACTTC
CASSSGGEETQYF
>-|TRBV10-3|TRBJ2-5|16|TRBD2
TGTGCCATCAGGGAGGGGACTACCCCCTACTTAGAGACCCAGTACTTC
CAIREGTTPYLETQYF
>-|TRBV6-4|TRBJ1-4|13|TRBD1
TGTGCCAGCAGTGACAGGGGGCGCGAAAAACTGTTTTTT
CASSDRGREKLFF
>-|TRBV18|TRBJ2-7|14|-
TGTGCCAGCTCACCCCGGGACAACTCCTACGAGCAGTACTTC
CASSPRDNSYEQYF
>-|TRBV2|TRBJ2-7|12|-
TGTGCCAGCAGTGAACTAGATTGGGAGCAGTACTTC
CASSELDWEQYF
>-|TRBV10-2|TRBJ2-1|15|TRBD2
TGCGCCAGCAGTGTAGCAGCGGGGGGCTACAATGAGCAGTTCTTC
CASSVAAGGYNEQFF
>-|TRBV16|TRBJ2-7|15|-
TGTGCCAGCAGCCAATTCCCATCAGGGAACTACGAGCAGTACTTC
CASSQFPSGNYEQYF
>-|TRBV9|TRBJ1-3|14|-
TGTGCCAGCAGCGTAGAACAGGCCGGAAACACCATATATTTT
CASSVEQAGNTIYF
>few|TRBV30|TRBJ1-2|11|-
TGTGCCTGGAGTCGACCGAGGGGCTACACCTTC
CAWSRPRGYTF
>few|TRBV7-6|TRBJ2-7|14|-
TGTGCCAGCAAGACTCGCGAAAGCTCCTACGAGCAGTACTTC
CASKTRESSYEQYF
>-|TRBV5-4|TRBJ2-7|13|-
TGTGCCAGCAGCGCCCTGAGCTCCTACGAGCAGTACTTC
CASSALSSYEQYF
>-|TRBV4-1|TRBJ1-2|13|-
TGCGCCAGCAGCCAGAGGTCGGACTATGGCTACACCTTC
CASSQRSDYGYTF
>-|TRBV9|TRBJ2-7|15|TRBD1
TGTGCCAGCAGCGTATCCCCGAGGGACAGCTACGAGCAGTACTTC
CASSVSPRDSYEQYF
>-|TRBV4-1|TRBJ2-7|15|-
TGCGCCAGCAGCCAAGATCGGGGCGGGGCCTACGAGCAGTACTTC
CASSQDRGGAYEQYF
>-|TRBV6-4|TRBJ1-2|18|TRBD1
TGTGCCAGCAGTGCCCCCGGGACAGGGCCTCCTTTTAACTATGGCTACACCTTC
CASSAPGTGPPFNYGYTF
>few|TRBV9|TRBJ1-4|19|TRBD1
TGTGCCAGCAGCGTAGATGGCACCGGGACAGGGGGCGTCGGCGAAAAACTGTTTTTT
CASSVDGTGTGGVGEKLFF
>-|TRBV5-1|TRBJ2-7|17|TRBD2
TGCGCCAGCAGCTACAGCCCAACCGGGACTAGCGGTTACGAGCAGTACTTC
CASSYSPTGTSGYEQYF
>few|TRBV2|TRBJ1-2|13|TRBD1
TGTGCCAGCAGCTCCGGGACAGAAAGTGGCTACACCTTC
CASSSGTESGYTF
>few|TRBV4-3|TRBJ2-7|15|-
TGCGCCAGCAGCCCATCGGCAGGGCCTACCTACGAGCAGTACTTC
CASSPSAGPTYEQYF
>-|TRBV2|TRBJ2-6|18|TRBD2
TGTGCCAGCAGAAATTACGGGGGGGCCCGATCTGGGGCCAACGTCCTGACTTTC
CASRNYGGARSGANVLTF
>few|TRBV2|TRBJ1-5|17|-
TGTGCCAGCAGTGAAGCATCGGGCGGGGTCACCGATCAGCCCCAGCATTTT
CASSEASGGVTDQPQHF
>-|TRBV7-7|TRBJ1-1|13|-
TGTGCTAGCAGCTTAGGCCCTACGACTGAAGCTTTCTTT
CASSLGPTTEAFF
>-|TRBV9|TRBJ1-5|15|-
TGTGCCAGCAGCGTAAGTGGGCAGAGCAATCAGCCCCAGCATTTT
CASSVSGQSNQPQHF
>-|TRBV4-3|TRBJ1-4|16|TRBD1
TGCGCCAGCAGCCGGGTCGGACAGGGAAGGGGTGAAAAACTGTTTTTT
CASSRVGQGRGEKLFF
>few|TRBV14|TRBJ1-4|15|TRBD1
TGTGCCAGCAGCCTATTCACAGGGGTCTTTGAAAAACTGTTTTTT
CASSLFTGVFEKLFF
>-|TRBV27|TRBJ1-1|14|-
TGTGCCAGCAGCCCCGAACAGGAGAACACTGAAGCTTTCTTT
CASSPEQENTEAFF
>few|TRBV30|TRBJ1-2|13|-
TGTGCCTGGAGCGAAGCGGGAACCTATGGCTACACCTTC
CAWSEAGTYGYTF
>-|TRBV15|TRBJ1-4|15|TRBD1
TGTGCCACCAGCAGCTCGACAGGGGGTAATGAAAAACTGTTTTTT
CATSSSTGGNEKLFF
>-|TRBV7-2|TRBJ2-1|13|-
TGTGCCAGCAGCGTGACAGGGAGGAATGAGCAGTTCTTC
CASSVTGRNEQFF
>-|TRBV15|TRBJ2-7|17|TRBD2
TGTGCCACCAGCAGAGATTTGGGACTAGCGGGAGGGTACGAGCAGTACTTC
CATSRDLGLAGGYEQYF
>-|TRBV19|TRBJ2-7|14|-
TGTGCCAGTAGTATTCAGGGGTTCCTCCACGAGCAGTACTTC
CASSIQGFLHEQYF
>few|TRBV6-1|TRBJ2-2|16|TRBD1
TGTGCCAGCAGTGGGGACAGGGTAACTATACTCGGGGAGCTGTTTTTT
CASSGDRVTILGELFF
>few|TRBV14|TRBJ1-4|13|-
TGTGCCAGCAGCCAAGATCCCAGTGAAAAACTGTTTTTT
CASSQDPSEKLFF
>few|TRBV5-6|TRBJ1-2|12|-
TGTGCCAGCAGCTTGCGAGGGTTTGGCTACACCTTC
CASSLRGFGYTF
>few|TRBV10-1|TRBJ2-2|13|-
TGCGCCAGCAGTGCCAGGCCCACCGGGGAGCTGTTTTTT
CASSARPTGELFF
>-|TRBV27|TRBJ1-4|16|-
TGTGCCAGCAGTCGGTCCTCTGGGGGGGCGGATGAAAAACTGTTTTTT
CASSRSSGGADEKLFF
>few|TRBV7-9|TRBJ1-1|16|TRBD1
TGTGCCAGCAGCCCTAGGGGGACAGGCTTGAACACTGAAGCTTTCTTT
CASSPRGTGLNTEAFF
>-|TRBV7-2|TRBJ2-3|13|-
TGTGCCAGCAGCTTGGCTAGCACAGATACGCAGTATTTT
CASSLASTDTQYF
>-|TRBV5-6|TRBJ1-2|16|-
TGTGCCAGCAGCTTGGGCCCGTCCCCCAGTGTCTATGGCTACACCTTC
CASSLGPSPSVYGYTF
>-|TRBV7-9|TRBJ1-2|11|-
TGTTGGGCGGGCGGTAACTATGGCTACACCTTC
CWAGGNYGYTF
>few|TRBV7-2|TRBJ2-5|13|-
TGTGCCAGCAGCTTAGTTGTCCGAGAGACCCAGTACTTC
CASSLVVRETQYF
>-|TRBV19|TRBJ1-2|13|-
TGTGCCAGTAGTACCCGACAGTCGTATGGCTACACCTTC
CASSTRQSYGYTF
>few|TRBV18|TRBJ1-3|16|-
TGTGCCAGCTCACCCTCGCGCCTAAACTCTGGAAACACCATATATTTT
CASSPSRLNSGNTIYF
>-|TRBV10-1|TRBJ1-1|13|-
TGCGCCACCTCGACAGGTTCGAGCACTGAAGCTTTCTTT
CATSTGSSTEAFF
>-|TRBV19|TRBJ2-5|13|-
TGTGCCAGTAGTATCTCAGGTCTGAAGACCCAGTACTTC
CASSISGLKTQYF
>few|TRBV27|TRBJ2-7|14|TRBD2
TGTGCCAGCAGGTTAGCGGGAGGGCCTTACGAGCAGTACTTC
CASRLAGGPYEQYF
>-|TRBV9|TRBJ1-1|14|-
TGTGCCAGCAGCGCGACATCTGTGGACACTGAAGCTTTCTTT
CASSATSVDTEAFF
>few|TRBV7-9|TRBJ1-2|13|-
TGTGCCAGCAGCTTCAGAGAGGTCTATGGCTACACCTTC
CASSFREVYGYTF
>few|TRBV19|TRBJ1-1|11|TRBD1
TGTGCCAGTAGTTGGACAGGAATCGCTTTCTTT
CASSWTGIAFF